This T cell receptor (beta chain) came from a study of cytomegalovirus exposure and HLA in healthy donors. Findings and caveats of the study: Indistinguishability led to the exclusion of some V segments, TRBV6-2 and TRBV6-3 included. The authors confirmed in vitro that three CMV-associated chains were specific for CMV antigens.

Healthy people donating bone marrow made up the donors. PCR employed 60 Vbeta and 13 Jbeta primers. Only in-frame clones appear in the TCRdb table, and some are missing; sequencing was by immunoSEQ multiplex PCR. Of 140,000 or so clones listed, 80% to 90% are singletons. This clone has more than one count but fewer than ten. What it recognizes is unknown. The CDR3 is 16 residues long. Germline V lookup: CDR1 SEHNR, CDR2 FQNEAQ (reference sequence). V trimming: 5 bases; J trimming: 0 bases; junction bases outside the gene matches: 7. This receptor was taken from a boy between 2 and 10 years old in good health and CMV-seronegative. The J gene is TRBJ1-3, the V gene TRBV7-9; 7 nucleotides line up with TRBD1. Sequencing was done on a sample of PBMCs. CDR3: CASSGYRGTSGNTIYF. Written as DNA, the CDR3 is TGTGCCAGCAGCGGCTACAGGGGAACCTCTGGAAACACCATATATTTT.